Listed here is a single TCR beta chain. The sample originates from a study of blood T cell repertoires in COVID-19. Study details: Some COVID-19 samples were acute and others convalescent; all came from the United States, Italy and Spain.

Sequencing used immunoSEQ multiplex PCR; TCRdb keeps in-frame clones, though not all of them. The sample lists about 100,000 clones; about 90% were seen once. Germline-derived CDR1 and CDR2 are SGHNT and YYREEE (reference sequence). The CDR3 extends over 14 amino acids. Trimming cost V 3 bases and J 2 bases, with 12 bases left between them. The rearrangement links TRBV5-4 to TRBJ2-7, with D possibly TRBD1 on 6 matching bases. The receptor comes from a man aged 30 to 45 in a cohort sampled during active COVID-19. Sequences were obtained from peripheral blood. CDR3 bases: TGTGCCAGCAGCTCCGGGACATCAGCCTACGAGCAGTACTTC. Protein: CASSSGTSAYEQYF.